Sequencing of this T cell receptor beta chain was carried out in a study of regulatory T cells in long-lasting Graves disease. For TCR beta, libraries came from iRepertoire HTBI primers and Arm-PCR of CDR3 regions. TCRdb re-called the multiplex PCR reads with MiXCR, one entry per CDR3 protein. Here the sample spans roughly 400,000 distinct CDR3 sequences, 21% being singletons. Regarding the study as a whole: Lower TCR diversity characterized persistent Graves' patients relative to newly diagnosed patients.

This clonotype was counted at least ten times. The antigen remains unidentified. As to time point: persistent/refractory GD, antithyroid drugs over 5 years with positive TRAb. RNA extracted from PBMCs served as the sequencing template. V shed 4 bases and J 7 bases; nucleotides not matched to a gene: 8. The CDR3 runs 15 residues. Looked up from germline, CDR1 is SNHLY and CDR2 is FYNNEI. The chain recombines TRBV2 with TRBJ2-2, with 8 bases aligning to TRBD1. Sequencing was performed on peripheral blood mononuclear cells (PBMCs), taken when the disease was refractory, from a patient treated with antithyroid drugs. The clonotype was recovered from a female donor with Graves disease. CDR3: CASSVTGGKVGELFF. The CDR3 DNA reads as TGTGCCAGCAGTGTTACAGGGGGAAAGGTCGGGGAGCTGTTTTTT.